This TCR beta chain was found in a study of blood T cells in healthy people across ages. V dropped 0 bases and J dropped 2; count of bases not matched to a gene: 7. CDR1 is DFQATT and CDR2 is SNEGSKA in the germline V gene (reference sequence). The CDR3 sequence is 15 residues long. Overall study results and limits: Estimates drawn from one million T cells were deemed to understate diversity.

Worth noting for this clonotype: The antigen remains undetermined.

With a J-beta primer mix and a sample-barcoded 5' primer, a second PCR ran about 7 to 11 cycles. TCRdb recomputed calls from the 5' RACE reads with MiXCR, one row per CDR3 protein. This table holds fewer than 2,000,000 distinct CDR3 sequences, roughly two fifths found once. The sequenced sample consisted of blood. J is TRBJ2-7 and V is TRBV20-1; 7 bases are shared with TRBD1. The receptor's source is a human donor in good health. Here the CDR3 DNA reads TGCAGTGCTAGAGAAGACAGGGTGGGACCCTACGAGCAGTACTTC. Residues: CSAREDRVGPYEQYF.